Shown below are 18 T cell receptor beta chains from a single sample sequenced in a study of vaccination and CD4 T cells after COVID-19. An Oncomine TCR Beta short-read assay was used to sequence the DNA from cultured CD4+ T cells. TCRdb reprocessed the PCR reads via MiXCR and lists one record per CDR3 protein. Here the sample spans 20,000 to 25,000 distinct CDR3 sequences, about 38% being singletons. No antigen has been identified for these receptors. Treatment of the sample: roughly 10-day PBMC culture with coronavirus spike peptide pools or control peptides (ViraFEST assay). The sample consisted of CD4+ T cells from blood, cultured in vitro, taken before SARS-CoV-2 vaccination. These receptors originate from a human donor who had recovered from COVID-19.

This chain uses TRBV20-1 with TRBJ1-1, with 11 bases matching TRBD1. The CDR3 is 15 amino acids. From germline, CDR1 is DFQATT and CDR2 SNEGSKA (reference sequence). As DNA, the CDR3 is TGCAGCCCCTCCCGGACAGGGGGCATGAACACTGAAGCTTTCTTT. Amino acids: CSPSRTGGMNTEAFF.

The V call is TRBV15, the J call TRBJ2-7, with D tentatively TRBD1 (5 bases). This CDR3 contains 16 residues. The V end lost 0 bases, the J end lost 1 base, and 13 bases lay between the germline ends. In germline, CDR1 is LNHNV, CDR2 YYDKDF (reference sequence). CDR3 nucleotide sequence: TGTGCCACCAGCAGAGAACGGGCAGGGCCATCCTACGAGCAGTACTTC. It is translated as CATSRERAGPSYEQYF.

The rearrangement joins TRBV6-1 to TRBJ2-1; no firm D call. The J call may not be correct, given that the DNA end is closer to TRBJ2-7. This CDR3 is 12 amino acids long. Per the germline V gene, CDR1 is MNHNS and CDR2 is SASEGT. The CDR3 nucleotides are TGTGCCAGCAGCCAGATCGCAGAACTACAGTACTTC. Protein sequence: CASSQIAELQYF.

This clonotype is medium-sized (0.01 to 0.1%) by share. J is TRBJ2-1 and V is TRBV20-1, with 7 bases identical to TRBD1. Germline CDR1 reads DFQATT; CDR2 reads SNEGSKA (reference sequence). This CDR3 spans 12 amino acids. J gave up 10 bases and V 4 bases, and 7 bases lay outside the gene matches. CDR3 in DNA: TGCAGTGCTACCGACAGGGTTCGAGAGCAGTTCTTC. It codes for CSATDRVREQFF.

This sequence joins TRBV20-1 and TRBJ2-3; 9 bases map to TRBD2. The CDR3 runs 14 residues. CDR1 and CDR2 (germline): DFQATT, SNEGSKA (reference sequence). CDR3 sequence: CRAQAGGSTDTQYF. The DNA of the CDR3 is TGCAGAGCCCAGGCGGGGGGGAGCACAGATACGCAGTATTTT.

The chain is built from TRBV28 and TRBJ1-6, with TRBD1 matching over 9 bases. Trimming cost V 2 bases and J 4 bases; bases outside gene matches: 3. From germline, CDR1 is MDHEN and CDR2 SYDVKM. This CDR3 has 16 residues. CDR3: CASSLSDRGYNSPLHF. DNA of the CDR3: TGTGCCAGCAGTTTAAGTGACAGGGGGTATAATTCACCCCTCCACTTT.

The chain couples TRBV6-1 to TRBJ2-7, with TRBD1 identical over 10 bases. This CDR3 has 14 residues. Per germline, CDR1 MNHNS and CDR2 SASEGT. The junction had 7 bases not matched to a gene; V was cut back by 6 bases and J by 5 bases. This CDR3 is CASSRGQGIDEQYF. The DNA for the CDR3 is TGTGCCAGCAGCCGGGGACAGGGGATAGACGAGCAGTACTTC.

V and J are TRBV25-1 and TRBJ1-5; no firm D call. The CDR3 is made up of 14 amino acids. The V end lost 1 base, the J end lost 7 bases, and 11 bases lay between the germline ends. Germline V CDR1 and CDR2: MGHDK, SYGVNS. The CDR3 DNA reads TGTGCCAGCAGTGAATCTACAGTGGGACAGCCCCAGCATTTT. As protein: CASSESTVGQPQHF.

This clonotype was observed a few times. The chain joins TRBV7-3 to TRBJ1-6, with 8 bases fitting TRBD1. Per the germline V gene, CDR1 is SGHTA and CDR2 is FQGTGA. J lost 10 bases, V lost 1 base, and 6 bases had no gene match. This CDR3 has 15 residues. The CDR3 DNA is TGTGCCAGCAGCTTAATCCCAGGGGGCAACTCACCCCTCCACTTT. Its protein is CASSLIPGGNSPLHF.

The rearrangement uses TRBV6-2 or TRBV6-3 and TRBJ2-7; a weak D match, TRBD1 (6 bases). Trimming left V 2 bases short and J 1 base short, with 9 bases between. Germline CDR1 MNHEY, CDR2 SVGEGT. The length of the CDR3 is 14 residues. The CDR3 nucleotides are TGTGCCAGCAGTTACCCGCAGGGGTCCTACGAGCAGTACTTC. Its protein is CASSYPQGSYEQYF.

The rearrangement uses TRBV27 and TRBJ2-6, with 7 bases that match TRBD1. The germline CDR1 and CDR2 sequences are MNHEY and SMNVEV (reference sequence). After removal of 1 base from V and 3 bases from J, the junction contained 6 bases not matched to a gene. This CDR3 comprises 17 residues. CDR3 sequence: CASSLFTGAYGANVLTF. The CDR3 bases are TGTGCCAGCAGTTTATTCACAGGGGCTTATGGGGCCAACGTCCTGACTTTC.

In its sample, this clonotype is medium-sized. V is TRBV15 and J is TRBJ1-1; weak D call: TRBD1 (5 bases). The CDR3 is made up of 14 amino acids. Germline V gene lookup returns CDR1 LNHNV and CDR2 YYDKDF (reference sequence). The germline V and J ends were trimmed by 4 bases and 4 bases, with 13 bases remaining between them. The CDR3 sequence is CATSTGLSVTEAFF. CDR3 bases: TGTGCCACCAGCACGGGACTCTCGGTCACTGAAGCTTTCTTT.

This chain joins TRBV27 and TRBJ2-3; D might be TRBD2 (5 bases). Germline V gene lookup returns CDR1 MNHEY and CDR2 SMNVEV (reference sequence). The CDR3 totals 14 residues. V lost 5 bases to trimming and J lost 5 bases, with 14 bases between them. The CDR3 DNA sequence: TGTGCCAGCAGTCTCAGCGGTCCCGGAGATACGCAGTATTTT. This translates into CASSLSGPGDTQYF.

This clonotype showed up just a few times. The rearrangement links TRBV7-2 to TRBJ2-7; D ambiguous. CDR3 size: 13 residues. Germline CDR1 and CDR2: SGHTA and FQGNSA. The V end was cut by 2 bases, the J end by 2 bases, with 7 bases between. CDR3 sequence (DNA): TGTGCCAGCAGCTTAATGGCGACCTACGAGCAGTACTTC. Translating gives CASSLMATYEQYF.

The chain carries TRBV11-3 and TRBJ2-5, with D possibly TRBD2 on 6 matching bases. Looked up from germline, CDR1 is SGHNT and CDR2 is YENEEA. V was shortened by 3 bases and J by 13 bases, with 18 bases between the two germline ends. This CDR3 spans 13 amino acids. The CDR3 region is CASSLTGTVGGYF. The CDR3 bases are TGTGCCAGCAGCTTGACCGGGACCGTCGGGGGGTACTTC.

The chain links TRBV6-1 to TRBJ2-1, with 11 nucleotides matching TRBD2. The CDR3 extends over 22 amino acids. Germline V gene lookup returns CDR1 MNHNS and CDR2 SASEGT. The J segment lost 0 bases and the V segment lost 7 bases, leaving 23 bases of the junction unmatched. CDR3 DNA: TGTGCCAGCACCCCGAGGGGGCAGGGTGGACTAGCGGGCGTCAGCTCCTACAATGAGCAGTTCTTC. Amino acids: CASTPRGQGGLAGVSSYNEQFF.

This clonotype was seen only a few times. The chain uses TRBV4-1 and TRBJ1-6, with TRBD1 identical over 8 bases. The ends lost 3 bases at V and 0 bases at J; junction bases unmatched: 7. CDR1 MGHRA and CDR2 YSYEKL come from the germline V gene. CDR3 length equals 18 residues. The CDR3 DNA follows: TGCGCCAGCAGCCAGGACAGGGCTAGGAGCTCCTATAATTCACCCCTCCACTTT. Amino acids: CASSQDRARSSYNSPLHF.

V and J are TRBV7-9 and TRBJ2-5; 13 bases align to TRBD2. The CDR3 extends over 19 amino acids. Germline V gene data show CDR1 as SEHNR and CDR2 as FQNEAQ (reference sequence). V gave up 5 bases and J gave up 3 bases; unmatched junction bases: 15. Here the CDR3 reads CASSHPGLAGLGLKETQYF. Written as DNA, the CDR3 is TGTGCCAGCAGCCATCCGGGACTAGCGGGACTCGGACTTAAAGAGACCCAGTACTTC. Variable domain in full (rest from reference TRBV7-9 and TRBJ2-5): DTGVSQNPRHKITKRGQNVTFRCDPISEHNRLYWYRQTLGQGPEFLTYFQNEAQLEKSRLLSDRFSAERPKGSFSTLEIQRTEQGDSAMYLCASSHPGLAGLGLKETQYFGPGTRLLVL.